The 9 T cell receptor beta chains in this list originate from one sample, sequenced in a study of tumor and adjacent non-tumor tissue in lung cancer. TCRbeta libraries were built with three rounds of nested PCR, modified from ARM-PCR. TCRdb recomputed calls from the multiplex PCR reads with MiXCR, one row per CDR3 protein. The table shows approximately 130,000 distinct CDR3 sequences, with approximately 71% occurring only once. This sample's RNA came from whole unsorted tissue. The specimen was lung tumor tissue. Every receptor here comes from a man aged 30-40 years with non-small cell lung cancer.

This clonotype was seen more than once but under ten times. A single base separates this from a much larger clone, so it may be a read error. The V and J genes are TRBV4-2 and TRBJ1-6; unclear D gene. The V gene's germline CDR1 is LGHNA and CDR2 YNFKEQ. Trimming stripped 0 bases from V and 10 bases from J, with 13 bases between. The CDR3 sequence is 15 residues long. The CDR3 DNA is TGTGCCAGCAGCCAAGATACCCAGGAACGGTCACCCCTCCACTTT. Its protein is CASSQDTQERSPLHF.

Note on this clonotype: A read error is possible here, since a much larger clone lies one base away. The conserved phenylalanine or tryptophan is not found at the CDR3 terminus, so this likely reflects a read error. This chain joins TRBV6-5 and TRBJ2-3; the match to TRBD2 covers 7 bases. This CDR3 has 14 amino acids. CDR1 and CDR2 from the germline V gene are MNHEY and SVGAGI. V shed 10 bases, J shed 0 bases, and the junction held 7 bases outside the gene matches. The CDR3: CATFLSGSTDTQYI. CDR3 coding DNA: TGTGCCACCTTTCTTAGCGGGAGCACAGATACGCAGTATATT.

Remarks on this clonotype: The CDR3 ends on some other residue instead of the conserved phenylalanine or tryptophan, so this is likely a read error. Because the CDR3's place on the DNA is in doubt, the DNA is left out and the CDR3 is given as listed by TCRdb. The CDR3 here is CASSPRSYNERFS. The rearrangement joins TRBV11-3 to TRBJ2-1. Counting both end residues, the CDR3 totals 13 amino acids. Germline CDR1 reads SGHNT; CDR2 reads YENEEA.

The chain combines TRBV12-3 or TRBV12-4 with TRBJ2-2; 11 bases map to TRBD2. This CDR3 has 15 amino acids. The trim removed 7 bases at V and 9 bases at J, leaving 10 bases unmatched. The CDR3 DNA reads as TGTGCCAGCAATTTTAGCGGGGGGGAGACCTGGGAGCTGTTTTTT. Translated: CASNFSGGETWELFF.

Concerning this clonotype: This may be a read error, as it is one base from a much larger clone. The chain carries TRBV12-5 and TRBJ2-7; no firm D call. The V end lost 3 bases, the J end lost 5 bases, and 5 bases lay between the germline ends. From germline, CDR1 is LGHNT and CDR2 FRNRAP. This CDR3 contains 11 residues. DNA for the CDR3: TGTGCTAGTGGTTTAAAGGACGAGCAGTACTTC. Amino acid sequence: CASGLKDEQYF.

In DNA form, the CDR3 reads TGCGCCAGCAGCTTGTCGACAGGGATAGAGACCCAGTACTTC. It translates to CASSLSTGIETQYF. The V gene is TRBV5-1, the J gene TRBJ2-5, with 7 positions matching TRBD1. Germline CDR1 reads SGHRS; CDR2 reads YFSETQ. V lost 1 base to trimming and J lost 4 bases; unmatched junction nucleotides: 4. The CDR3 has 14 amino acids.

With respect to this clonotype: This may come from a read error, since a much larger clone is one base off. The chain couples TRBV6-5 to TRBJ2-3; 9 positions agree with TRBD1. Germline V gene lookup returns CDR1 MNHEY and CDR2 SVGAGI. The CDR3 is 17 amino acids. The V gene end was trimmed by 0 bases and the J gene end by 5 bases; junction bases not matched to a gene: 9. The CDR3 sequence is CASSYSAPGQGIDTQYF. CDR3 nucleotides: TGTGCCAGCAGTTACTCGGCCCCGGGACAGGGCATAGATACGCAGTATTTT.

Regarding this clonotype: A read error is possible here, since a much larger clone lies one base away. The chain is built from TRBV6-5 and TRBJ1-6, with a weak D call TRBD1 (6 bases). Looked up from germline, CDR1 is MNHEY and CDR2 is SVGAGI. This CDR3 is 16 amino acids long. The CDR3 DNA reads TGTGCCGGCAGCCCCGGGACACCGGTGGGACGGTCACCCCTCCACTTT. Residues: CAGSPGTPVGRSPLHF.

The rearrangement links TRBV7-2 to TRBJ1-1, with D perhaps TRBD1 (5 bases). Trimming took off 5 bases at V and 1 base at J, with 8 bases between the two ends. Germline V gene data show CDR1 as SGHTA and CDR2 as FQGNSA. The CDR3 has 13 residues. Written as DNA, the CDR3 is TGTGCCAGCAGCGCGAGGGGGAACACTGAAGCTTTCTTT. This codes for CASSARGNTEAFF.